A single sample gave rise to the 29 T cell receptor beta chains below, sequenced in a study of blood T cell repertoires in COVID-19. Profiled with immunoSEQ multiplex PCR; TCRdb holds only in-frame clones, not every one. Among around 140,000 clones listed, roughly 80% were seen once. What was sequenced was PBMCs or T cells enriched from blood (not recorded which). The receptors come from a woman aged 50 to 60 who had recovered from COVID-19.

The chain has TRBV5-1 and TRBJ1-2, with D possibly being TRBD1 (5 bases). The V end was cut by 4 bases, the J end by 2 bases, with 12 bases between. The germline V gene encodes CDR1 SGHRS and CDR2 YFSETQ. This CDR3 is 14 amino acids long. CDR3 loop: CASSLRGGNYGYTF. The CDR3 DNA is TGCGCCAGCAGCCTACGCGGGGGGAACTATGGCTACACCTTC.

This clone was recorded a few times. The chain links TRBV18 to TRBJ1-1; D is ambiguous. The CDR3 runs 16 residues. Deletions cut 3 bases from V and 3 bases from J, with 17 bases between. Germline CDR1 is KGHSH and CDR2 is LQKENI. The CDR3 DNA reads as TGTGCCAGCTCACCGAGTCCCCCTGTGCTAGACACTGAAGCTTTCTTT. Encoded protein: CASSPSPPVLDTEAFF.

The chain joins TRBV7-9 to TRBJ2-1; no clear D gene. This CDR3 spans 11 amino acids. Between the trimmed V and J ends, which lost 1 base and 9 bases, there was a span of 4 bases. Germline V gives CDR1 SEHNR, CDR2 FQNEAQ (reference sequence). CDR3 in amino acids: CASSLGPEQFF. CDR3 DNA: TGTGCCAGCAGCTTAGGGCCTGAGCAGTTCTTC.

V usage is TRBV3-1 (or the pseudogene TRBV3-2) and J usage is TRBJ2-2; TRBD1 matches 8 bases. The CDR3 covers 16 residues. V lost 4 bases to trimming and J lost 1 base; unmatched junction nucleotides: 5. Germline V CDR1 and CDR2: LGHDT, YNNKEL (reference sequence). CDR3 nucleotide sequence: TGTGCCAGCAGCCGAAGGACAGGGCGGAACACCGGGGAGCTGTTTTTT. Encoded protein: CASSRRTGRNTGELFF.

In its sample, this clone was seen a few times. CDR3 residues: CASSGDINTIYF. The CDR3, as DNA: TGTGCCAGCAGTGGGGACATAAACACCATATATTTT. This rearrangement joins TRBV2 to TRBJ1-3, with D maybe TRBD1 (6 bases). The CDR3 is 12 amino acids. Per the germline V gene, CDR1 is SNHLY and CDR2 is FYNNEI. Trimming cost V 4 bases and J 6 bases, with 7 bases left between them. Together with reference TRBV2 and TRBJ1-3, the CDR3 gives the full variable domain: EPEVTQTPSHQVTQMGQEVILRCVPISNHLYFYWYRQILGQKVEFLVSFYNNEISEKSEIFDDQFSVERPDGSNFTLKIRSTKLEDSAMYFCASSGDINTIYFGEGSWLTVV.

DNA of the CDR3: TGTGCCAGCAGATACCCCGGAGGGGCGACTGAAGCTTTCTTT. Its protein product is CASRYPGGATEAFF. J is TRBJ1-1 and V is TRBV28, with D possibly matching TRBD1 (5 bases). There are 14 residues in the CDR3. The germline V gene encodes CDR1 MDHEN and CDR2 SYDVKM. Trimming removed 6 bases from V and 5 bases from J, with 16 bases in between.

This clone appeared a few times. This chain links TRBV28 with TRBJ1-2; D is perhaps TRBD1 (5 bases). Per the germline V gene, CDR1 is MDHEN and CDR2 is SYDVKM. The CDR3 is 13 amino acids. V was cut by 6 bases and J by 5 bases, with 13 bases left in between. The CDR3 loop is CASSLDRRYGYTF. The CDR3 DNA reads as TGTGCCAGCAGCCTCGACAGAAGATATGGCTACACCTTC.

This chain connects TRBV28 to TRBJ1-1, with 10 bases that match TRBD1. The CDR3 runs to 13 residues. Germline CDR1 MDHEN, CDR2 SYDVKM. J gave up 11 bases and V 2 bases, and 5 bases lay outside the gene matches. This CDR3 reads CASSLRDRGEAFF. CDR3 bases: TGTGCCAGCAGTTTAAGGGACAGGGGAGAGGCTTTCTTT.

The chain carries TRBV4-2 and TRBJ1-4, with 10 bases aligning to TRBD1. V trimming: 2 bases; J trimming: 3 bases; junction bases outside the gene matches: 6. Germline-derived CDR1 and CDR2 are LGHNA and YNFKEQ. The CDR3 sequence is 17 residues long. Here the CDR3 reads CASSQPGTGEANEKLFF. As DNA, the CDR3 is TGTGCCAGCAGCCAACCCGGGACAGGGGAAGCTAATGAAAAACTGTTTTTT.

The V gene is TRBV3-1 (or the pseudogene TRBV3-2), the J gene TRBJ2-5; 8 nucleotides match TRBD2. There are 19 residues in the CDR3. Germline CDR1 is LGHDT and CDR2 is YNNKEL (reference sequence). The V gene end was trimmed by 0 bases and the J gene end by 1 base; junction bases not matched to a gene: 13. Written as DNA, the CDR3 is TGTGCCAGCAGCCAAGAGTGGAACGTACTTAGCGGGGCCCAAGAGACCCAGTACTTC. This translates into CASSQEWNVLSGAQETQYF.

CDR3 residues: CASSQNRGGETQYF. CDR3 coding DNA: TGTGCCAGCAGCCAAAACCGCGGAGGAGAGACCCAGTACTTC. The genes are TRBV3-1 (or the pseudogene TRBV3-2) and TRBJ2-5, with a tentative D call TRBD2 (5 bases). This CDR3 has 14 residues. V was cut by 2 bases and J by 4 bases, with 11 bases left in between. Germline-derived CDR1 and CDR2 are LGHDT and YNNKEL (reference sequence).

The rearrangement uses TRBV7-9 and TRBJ1-1, with D possibly matching TRBD1 (6 bases). V was cut by 5 bases and J by 5 bases, with 21 bases left in between. Germline CDR1 reads SEHNR; CDR2 reads FQNEAQ (reference sequence). This CDR3 is built from 16 residues. CDR3 sequence reads: CASSTTGYGSGTEAFF. DNA for the CDR3: TGTGCCAGCAGCACCACAGGGTACGGGTCCGGAACTGAAGCTTTCTTT.

Only a few counts were recorded for this clone. This chain uses TRBV10-3 with TRBJ1-1; 7 bases are shared with TRBD1. The germline gives CDR1 ENHRY, CDR2 SYGVKD. V lost 5 bases, J lost 5 bases, and 5 bases stayed unmatched. This CDR3 has 13 amino acids. CDR3 loop: CAISPGQLTEAFF. The DNA for the CDR3 is TGTGCCATCAGTCCGGGACAGCTAACTGAAGCTTTCTTT.

This rearrangement joins TRBV9 to TRBJ1-3; 11 bases fit TRBD1. CDR3 length equals 18 residues. Trimming took 4 bases from V and 0 from J; bases not matched to a gene: 9. CDR1 SGDLS and CDR2 YYNGEE come from the germline V gene. The CDR3 nucleotides read TGTGCCAGCAGCTTAGGACAGGGGGCTCTCGACTCTGGAAACACCATATATTTT. Translation: CASSLGQGALDSGNTIYF.

In this sample, this clone turned up a few times. The rearrangement links TRBV9 to TRBJ2-7; a weak D match, TRBD2 (6 bases). Germline assignment: CDR1 SGDLS and CDR2 YYNGEE. V lost 0 bases and J lost 7, with 17 bases in between. The CDR3 consists of 15 residues. CDR3 nucleotide sequence: TGTGCCAGCAGCGTAGATAGCGGATTAGAGCAAGAGCAGTACTTC. Residues: CASSVDSGLEQEQYF.

This chain uses TRBV28 with TRBJ2-5; 8 nucleotides line up with TRBD2. In germline, CDR1 is MDHEN, CDR2 SYDVKM. V shed 5 bases and J 7 bases; nucleotides not matched to a gene: 9. The CDR3 is made up of 14 amino acids. The CDR3 here is CASSRHSGAATQYF. DNA for the CDR3: TGTGCCAGCAGTCGCCATAGCGGGGCGGCGACCCAGTACTTC.

The chain employs TRBV2 and TRBJ1-5; 9 bases are a match to TRBD1. Trimming at V came to 6 bases and at J to 3 bases, leaving 6 bases not matched to a gene. CDR1 is SNHLY, CDR2 FYNNEI, per germline. The CDR3 totals 15 residues. Here the CDR3 DNA reads TGTGCCAGCAGCGCCGGGACAGGGAACAATCAGCCCCAGCATTTT. It codes for CASSAGTGNNQPQHF.

This clone was counted a few times. This chain connects TRBV2 to TRBJ1-2, with D uncertain. V was pared by 8 bases and J by 1 base, with 11 bases between. The V gene's germline CDR1 is SNHLY and CDR2 FYNNEI. CDR3 length: 13 amino acids. CDR3 amino acids: CASDSRSNYGYTF. DNA of the CDR3: TGTGCCAGCGATAGCCGGAGTAACTATGGCTACACCTTC.

V gene TRBV5-1 combines with J gene TRBJ2-7, with TRBD1 identical over 7 bases. The V and J ends lost 4 bases and 1 base, in that order; junction bases with no gene match: 8. Per germline, CDR1 SGHRS and CDR2 YFSETQ. This CDR3 is 15 amino acids long. The CDR3 bases are TGCGCCAGCAGCCCGACAGGGCAGAGTTCCTACGAGCAGTACGTC. This translates into CASSPTGQSSYEQYV.

This clone was found once. V gene TRBV4-2 combines with J gene TRBJ2-1; TRBD1 might be the D (6 bases). Trimming took 1 base from V and 4 from J, leaving 11 bases between them. The V gene's germline CDR1 is LGHNA and CDR2 YNFKEQ. The CDR3 spans 15 residues. The CDR3 bases are TGTGCCAGCAGCCAAGCACAGGGACCATACAATGAGCAGTTCTTC. This gives the protein CASSQAQGPYNEQFF.

The V call is TRBV19, the J call TRBJ1-6; D might be TRBD1 (6 bases). V was trimmed by 5 bases and J by 9 bases, leaving 14 bases between them. The CDR3 extends over 14 amino acids. Germline V gene lookup returns CDR1 LNHDA and CDR2 SQIVND (reference sequence). CDR3 nucleotide sequence: TGTGCCAGTAGTCCCTCCATGGGGGCTTCACCCCTCCACTTT. This translates into CASSPSMGASPLHF.

The rearrangement links TRBV6-2 or TRBV6-3 to TRBJ2-3; 7 nucleotides line up with TRBD1. The CDR3 contains 15 residues. Losses at the gene ends were 6 bases for V and 5 bases for J; bases not matched to a gene: 11. Germline V gene data show CDR1 as MNHEY and CDR2 as SVGEGT. The CDR3: CASSPFRGGEDTQYF. In DNA, the CDR3 is TGTGCCAGCAGCCCCTTCAGAGGGGGCGAAGATACGCAGTATTTT.

This chain uses TRBV28 with TRBJ2-3; 7 nucleotides agree with TRBD2. The CDR3 loop spans 16 amino acids. Unmatched junction bases numbered 10, after V lost 6 bases and J lost 1 base. Germline CDR1 reads MDHEN; CDR2 reads SYDVKM. The CDR3 nucleotides are TGTGCCAGCAGCCAATCTCCTAGCGGACGCACAGATACGCAGTATTTT. Protein sequence: CASSQSPSGRTDTQYF.

The chain employs TRBV28 and TRBJ1-4; 8 nucleotides line up with TRBD1. From germline, CDR1 is MDHEN and CDR2 SYDVKM. The V segment lost 6 bases and the J segment 8 bases; nucleotides outside the gene matches: 11. This CDR3 contains 15 residues. The CDR3 coding sequence is TGTGCCAGCAGAAGTTCCGGGACAGGTGTAGAAAAACTGTTTTTT. Protein sequence: CASRSSGTGVEKLFF.

The CDR3 region is CASSFATEQYF. The CDR3 DNA sequence: TGCGCCAGCAGCTTTGCGACAGAGCAGTACTTC. The genes are TRBV5-1 and TRBJ2-7; D unclear. With 2 bases removed from V and 7 bases from J, the gap between germline ends came to 7 bases. The CDR3 has 11 amino acids. Germline lookup yields CDR1 SGHRS and CDR2 YFSETQ.

V gene TRBV18 combines with J gene TRBJ2-3, with 9 bases aligning to TRBD2. Unmatched junction bases numbered 9, after V lost 3 bases and J lost 2 bases. The germline V gene encodes CDR1 KGHSH and CDR2 LQKENI. The CDR3 covers 17 residues. Here the CDR3 DNA reads TGTGCCAGCTCACCCCTCCCCAGCGGGGGGAACACAGATACGCAGTATTTT. This sequence encodes CASSPLPSGGNTDTQYF.

The chain combines TRBV7-9 with TRBJ2-5; 8 bases match TRBD1. Germline V gene lookup returns CDR1 SEHNR and CDR2 FQNEAQ (reference sequence). The CDR3 covers 13 residues. Trimming removed 5 bases from V and 4 bases from J; junction bases left unmatched: 3. This CDR3 reads CASSATGVETQYF. The CDR3 DNA reads as TGTGCCAGCAGCGCGACAGGGGTAGAGACCCAGTACTTC.

The chain carries TRBV3-1 (or the pseudogene TRBV3-2) and TRBJ2-3; 10 bases fit TRBD2. The CDR3 has 16 amino acids. Per germline, CDR1 LGHDT and CDR2 YNNKEL (reference sequence). V was clipped by 5 bases and J by 2 bases; unmatched bases: 7. In DNA form, the CDR3 reads TGTGCCAGCAGCAAACGCAGCGGGGGGGACACAGATACGCAGTATTTT. Amino acids: CASSKRSGGDTDTQYF.

This chain uses TRBV28 with TRBJ1-2; a weak D match, TRBD1 (5 bases). V was pared by 8 bases and J by 0 bases, with 13 bases between. Germline lookup yields CDR1 MDHEN and CDR2 SYDVKM. There are 14 residues in the CDR3. CDR3 sequence (DNA): TGTGCCAGCTCCGCAGGGATATCTAACTATGGCTACACCTTC. This translates into CASSAGISNYGYTF.